A selection of T cell receptor beta chains follows, all from one sample in a study of T cell changes during pregnancy in multiple sclerosis. Clones were read by immunoSEQ multiplex PCR, and TCRdb kept only the in-frame ones, dropping some. The table lists roughly 65,000 clones, around nine tenths of them singletons. Sequenced material: peripheral blood, taken in the third trimester of pregnancy. Source of these receptors: a female donor in good health, enrolled as a control in a pregnancy study. Each CDR3 is given with its conserved first and last residue. A D gene is named only where the DNA matches it firmly. The size of a clone is reported for some rows only, either as once, few or many, or as a class for expanded clones.

J | size | V | D | CDR3
TRBJ2-2 | - | TRBV5-4 | - | CASRTAGTGELFF
TRBJ2-2 | - | TRBV12-5 | - | CASGLRDIGANTGELFF
TRBJ2-7 | - | TRBV19 | - | CASSMGSVGGSYEQYF
TRBJ1-2 | - | TRBV19 | TRBD1 | CASSRGGPYGYTF
TRBJ1-1 | - | TRBV27 | TRBD1 | CASTPTGVAEAFF
TRBJ1-2 | - | TRBV18 | TRBD1 | CASSPRGGVDYGYTF
TRBJ1-1 | - | TRBV7-9 | TRBD1 | CASSLAGQERAFF
TRBJ2-7 | - | TRBV5-4 | TRBD1 | CASSLGLDRPEQYF
TRBJ2-2 | - | TRBV6-5 | - | CASSLAWDYTGELFF
TRBJ1-1 | - | TRBV14 | TRBD1 | CASSQPGGTEAFF
TRBJ2-5 | - | TRBV15 | - | CATRGKSGGETQYF
TRBJ1-2 | - | TRBV7-2 | - | CASSFKLQGSYYGYTF
TRBJ1-5 | once | TRBV15 | - | CATSRVVLRDSNQPQHF
TRBJ2-3 | - | TRBV5-4 | - | CASSPTGPQDTQYF
TRBJ1-1 | - | TRBV2 | - | CASSEGGGGNRDEAFF
TRBJ2-6 | - | TRBV4-3 | TRBD2 | CASSRSGVRANVLTF
TRBJ2-7 | - | TRBV28 | TRBD1 | CASSLPLRGPGQASYEQYF
TRBJ1-1 | few | TRBV7-2 | - | CASSTNRDTEAFF
TRBJ1-5 | - | TRBV16 | - | CASSPYSGGQPQHF
TRBJ1-1 | - | TRBV11-2 | - | CASSPLLEGRIEAFF
TRBJ1-5 | - | TRBV18 | - | CASSPGPNQPQHF
TRBJ2-7 | - | TRBV5-4 | TRBD1 | CASSSPGQGANYEQYF
TRBJ1-5 | - | TRBV7-2 | - | CASSLTSRGDQPQHF
TRBJ1-1 | - | TRBV19 | TRBD1 | CASSIIGTGATEAFF
TRBJ2-1 | - | TRBV29-1 | TRBD2 | CSVKTSGGAFYNEQFF
TRBJ1-2 | - | TRBV6-1 | - | CASSDKGTPNYGYTF
TRBJ2-2 | once | TRBV5-4 | TRBD1 | CASSSGDRRNTGELFF
TRBJ1-6 | - | TRBV28 | TRBD1 | CASSLPRQGGVSPLHF
TRBJ2-2 | - | TRBV7-8 | TRBD2 | CASSLASGVSGELFF
TRBJ1-2 | - | TRBV5-1 | - | CASSGGGRGYTF
TRBJ1-6 | - | TRBV11-2 | TRBD1 | CASRRWGQDNSPLHF
TRBJ2-7 | - | TRBV4-3 | TRBD2 | CASSQTTVSLGGRNEQYF
TRBJ2-3 | - | TRBV6-5 | TRBD1 | CASSQTGDTQYF
TRBJ1-6 | - | TRBV5-6 | - | CASSTRSQGWLLAPLHF
TRBJ2-7 | few | TRBV29-1 | - | CSVGRGGREQYF
TRBJ2-1 | - | TRBV4-2 | TRBD1 | CASTSTGGRDEQFF
TRBJ2-2 | - | TRBV5-1 | TRBD2 | CASSRGGTGELFF
TRBJ2-1 | - | TRBV21-1 | - | CASSKRIRQGAYNEQFF
TRBJ1-4 | - | TRBV4-3 | - | CASSQEGGAGVREKLFF
TRBJ2-7 | - | TRBV5-4 | - | CASSLRDNTYEQYF
TRBJ1-5 | - | TRBV19 | - | CASSMLGADQPQHF
TRBJ1-4 | - | TRBV10-1 | TRBD1 | CASSKGGSEKLFF
TRBJ1-1 | - | TRBV2 | TRBD1 | CASSTGQGGAEAFF
TRBJ2-3 | - | TRBV14 | TRBD2 | CASSQGLGGADTQYF
TRBJ1-3 | once | TRBV12-5 | TRBD1 | CASALGQSSGNTIYF
TRBJ2-5 | - | TRBV29-1 | TRBD2 | CSAAGLAGGLETQYF
TRBJ2-7 | - | TRBV11-2 | TRBD1 | CASRGDRSEQYF
TRBJ1-2 | - | TRBV5-1 | TRBD1 | CASSFDRGGYTF
TRBJ2-3 | - | TRBV4-2 | TRBD2 | CASSSGASGGAGYWYF
TRBJ2-1 | - | TRBV29-1 | TRBD2 | CSAGTSSYNEQFF
TRBJ1-2 | once | TRBV29-1 | - | CSVEQAGAGYGYTF
TRBJ2-7 | - | TRBV4-3 | TRBD1 | CASSLSLGTGGREQYF
TRBJ2-7 | few | TRBV5-1 | - | CASSSEGSGEQYF
TRBJ1-5 | - | TRBV4-1 | - | CASSQDTGGQHF
TRBJ2-5 | - | TRBV4-2 | TRBD2 | CASSQTGGGLETQYF
TRBJ1-4 | - | TRBV6-5 | - | CASSYGQGNVKLFF
TRBJ2-7 | - | TRBV27 | - | CASSLSYGGAYEQYF
TRBJ1-1 | few | TRBV4-1 | - | CASSQDPRRDEAFF
TRBJ1-5 | - | TRBV4-1 | - | CASSPGREGRYQPQHF